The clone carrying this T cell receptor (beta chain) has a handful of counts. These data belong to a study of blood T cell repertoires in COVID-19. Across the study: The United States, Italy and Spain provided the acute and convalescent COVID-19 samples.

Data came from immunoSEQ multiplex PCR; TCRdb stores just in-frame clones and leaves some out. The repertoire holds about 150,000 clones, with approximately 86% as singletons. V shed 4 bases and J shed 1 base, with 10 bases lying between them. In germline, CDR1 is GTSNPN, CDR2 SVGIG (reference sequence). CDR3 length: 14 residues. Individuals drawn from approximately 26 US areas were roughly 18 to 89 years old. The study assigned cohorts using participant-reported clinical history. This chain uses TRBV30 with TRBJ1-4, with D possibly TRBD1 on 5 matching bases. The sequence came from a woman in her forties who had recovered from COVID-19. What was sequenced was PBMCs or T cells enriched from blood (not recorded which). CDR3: CAWTIGGTNEKLFF. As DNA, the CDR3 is TGTGCCTGGACGATCGGGGGAACTAATGAAAAACTGTTTTTT.